Below are 25 T cell receptor beta chains sequenced from a single sample in a study of shared clonotypes between healthy human individuals. Sequencing used immunoSEQ multiplex PCR; TCRdb keeps in-frame clones, though not all of them. Counted here are about 980,000 clones, around 80% occurring once; the ten biggest clones make up about 1.5%. The specimen was memory CD4+ T cells sorted from blood. Stated subset: CD45RA-negative fraction. These receptors all come from a man younger than 30 in good health.

The table lists this clone with a few counts. The chain joins TRBV25-1 to TRBJ2-7; the D call may be TRBD1 or TRBD2 (5 bases each). V shed 0 bases and J shed 7 bases, with 19 bases lying between them. Germline V gives CDR1 MGHDK, CDR2 SYGVNS. The CDR3 is made up of 16 amino acids. The CDR3 protein is CASSEYAAEAKGEQYF. Written as DNA, the CDR3 is TGTGCCAGCAGTGAATATGCGGCGGAGGCCAAGGGGGAGCAGTACTTC.

CDR3 bases: TGTGCCAGCAGTCCCAAGGGCAGTTACGAGCAGTACTTC. Amino acid sequence: CASSPKGSYEQYF. This chain joins TRBV28 and TRBJ2-7; D not resolved. The CDR3 spans 13 residues. Germline V lookup: CDR1 MDHEN, CDR2 SYDVKM. Trimming took off 5 bases at V and 4 bases at J, with 12 bases between the two ends.

The chain has TRBV5-4 and TRBJ1-1; D not certain. The germline CDR1 and CDR2 sequences are SGHNT and YYREEE (reference sequence). Trimming stripped 0 bases from V and 1 base from J, with 7 bases between. This CDR3 is 14 amino acids long. CDR3 loop: CASSLETTNTEAFF. The CDR3 DNA is TGTGCCAGCAGCTTGGAAACTACGAACACTGAAGCTTTCTTT.

Turning to this clone: A much larger clone sits a single nucleotide away, making a read error possible. The chain carries TRBV9 and TRBJ1-5; D is ambiguous. Germline CDR1 SGDLS, CDR2 YYNGEE. V was trimmed by 0 bases and J by 1 base, leaving 2 bases between them. The CDR3 is 13 amino acids. For the CDR3, the DNA is TGTGCCAGCAGCGTAGAGAGCAATCAGCCCCAGCATTTT. Protein sequence: CASSVESNQPQHF.

The V and J genes are TRBV9 and TRBJ1-2; 7 bases align to TRBD1. The trim removed 4 bases at V and 6 bases at J, leaving 12 bases unmatched. Germline CDR1 is SGDLS and CDR2 is YYNGEE. The CDR3 length is 15 residues. The CDR3 region has the DNA TGTGCCAGCAGCCCACAGACAGGGCGGGGAGATGGCTACACCTTC. It specifies CASSPQTGRGDGYTF.

The chain has TRBV5-1 and TRBJ1-6; D is perhaps TRBD1 (5 bases). The CDR3 has 14 amino acids. With 2 bases removed from V and 6 bases from J, the gap between germline ends came to 9 bases. CDR1 and CDR2 (germline): SGHRS, YFSETQ. DNA for the CDR3: TGCGCCAGCAGCTTCCAGGGTGGTAATTCACCCCTCCACTTT. Its protein product is CASSFQGGNSPLHF. The full variable domain, rest sourced from reference TRBV5-1 and TRBJ1-6, is KAGVTQTPRYLIKTRGQQVTLSCSPISGHRSVSWYQQTPGQGLQFLFEYFSETQRNKGNFPGRFSGRQFSNSRSEMNVSTLELGDSALYLCASSFQGGNSPLHFGNGTRLTVT.

This clone was seen more than once but under ten times. This chain links TRBV14 with TRBJ1-2, with D perhaps matching TRBD1 (6 bases). The length of the CDR3 is 15 residues. The V gene's germline CDR1 is SGHDN and CDR2 FVKESK. Deletions cut 4 bases from V and 0 bases from J, with 12 bases between. This chain's CDR3 is CASSPGGGTNYGYTF. The CDR3, as DNA: TGTGCCAGCAGCCCAGGAGGGGGAACTAACTATGGCTACACCTTC. The whole variable domain, remainder taken from reference TRBV14 and TRBJ1-2, is EAGVTQFPSHSVIEKGQTVTLRCDPISGHDNLYWYRRVMGKEIKFLLHFVKESKQDESGMPNNRFLAERTGGTYSTLKVQPAELEDSGVYFCASSPGGGTNYGYTFGSGTRLTVV.

The chain uses TRBV30 and TRBJ1-5, with D possibly being TRBD1 (6 bases). This CDR3 is built from 16 residues. The germline CDR1 and CDR2 sequences are GTSNPN and SVGIG (reference sequence). Trimming removed 4 bases from V and 6 bases from J, with 22 bases in between. The CDR3 sequence: CAWTGAAGAAGQPQHF. DNA of the CDR3: TGTGCCTGGACAGGGGCCGCCGGAGCAGCTGGTCAGCCCCAGCATTTT.

This chain connects TRBV4-1 to TRBJ1-5; the D is unclear. Germline V gene data show CDR1 as MGHRA and CDR2 as YSYEKL. V was cut by 0 bases and J by 0 bases, with 9 bases left in between. This CDR3 contains 16 residues. CDR3 in amino acids: CASSQERQNSNQPQHF. The CDR3 region has the DNA TGCGCCAGCAGCCAAGAGAGGCAAAATAGCAATCAGCCCCAGCATTTT.

V is TRBV28 and J is TRBJ2-5, with D possibly matching TRBD2 (5 bases). V lost 2 bases and J lost 4, with 14 bases in between. The CDR3 extends over 15 amino acids. The V gene's germline CDR1 is MDHEN and CDR2 SYDVKM. The DNA of the CDR3 is TGTGCCAGCAGTTTAGATCGGGGTTGGGGAGAGACCCAGTACTTC. Its protein product is CASSLDRGWGETQYF.

The V and J genes are TRBV10-2 and TRBJ2-3; D is undetermined. The CDR3 length is 13 residues. V was cut by 6 bases and J by 2 bases, with 9 bases left in between. Germline assignment: CDR1 WSHSY and CDR2 SAAADI. The CDR3 spells CASRDLSTDTQYF. Here the CDR3 DNA reads TGCGCCAGCAGGGATCTTTCCACAGATACGCAGTATTTT.

The chain couples TRBV29-1 to TRBJ1-3; no clear D. Germline V gives CDR1 SQVTM, CDR2 ANQGSEA. This CDR3 contains 11 residues. Trimming took off 5 bases at V and 4 bases at J, with 6 bases between the two ends. The CDR3 is CSVPQGNTIYF. CDR3 sequence (DNA): TGCAGCGTTCCTCAGGGAAACACCATATATTTT.

The chain is built from TRBV6-1 and TRBJ1-2; 7 bases fit TRBD1. V was pared by 5 bases and J by 8 bases, with 11 bases of the junction left unmatched. The CDR3 totals 14 residues. The germline V gene encodes CDR1 MNHNS and CDR2 SASEGT. CDR3 region: CASSKSGTEMGYTF. CDR3 bases: TGTGCCAGCAGTAAGTCCGGGACAGAGATGGGCTACACCTTC.

V usage is TRBV30 and J usage is TRBJ2-7; a possible D gene is TRBD2 (5 bases). The CDR3 loop spans 13 amino acids. V lost 4 bases and J 7 bases, leaving 17 bases between the germline ends. Germline loops: CDR1 GTSNPN, CDR2 SVGIG (reference sequence). The CDR3 region is CAWTPRGFGEQYF. In DNA, the CDR3 is TGTGCCTGGACCCCCAGAGGGTTTGGTGAGCAGTACTTC.

The V and J genes are TRBV4-2 and TRBJ1-2; no definite D call. The V gene lost 5 bases and the J gene lost 2 bases, with 9 bases spanning the gap. The CDR3 has 13 residues. Per the germline V gene, CDR1 is LGHNA and CDR2 is YNFKEQ. Written as DNA, the CDR3 is TGTGCCAGCAGCTCGATTGGGAACTATGGCTACACCTTC. Protein sequence: CASSSIGNYGYTF.

The sample holds many counts of this clone. The genes are TRBV5-1 and TRBJ2-7; the D gene is possibly TRBD2 (6 bases). Trimming cost V 1 base and J 3 bases, with 11 bases left between them. This CDR3 region has 14 residues. From germline, CDR1 is SGHRS and CDR2 YFSETQ. The CDR3 protein is CASSLSSSVYEQYF. The CDR3 region has the DNA TGCGCCAGCAGCTTGAGCTCTAGCGTCTACGAGCAGTACTTC.

This clone was counted between two and nine times. The CDR3 nucleotides read TGTGCCTCGGGGTCCGGCTACACCTTC. Its protein is CASGSGYTF. The chain couples TRBV28 to TRBJ1-2; D is undetermined. The V gene lost 11 bases and the J gene lost 8 bases, with 9 bases spanning the gap. Per germline, CDR1 MDHEN and CDR2 SYDVKM. This CDR3 has 9 residues.

V is TRBV5-4 and J is TRBJ2-3; TRBD2 matches at 7 bases. V shed 3 bases, J shed 4 bases, and the junction held 2 bases outside the gene matches. CDR3 size: 13 residues. Germline V gene lookup returns CDR1 SGHNT and CDR2 YYREEE (reference sequence). The CDR3 nucleotides read TGTGCCAGCAGCTCCCTAGCGGCAGATACGCAGTATTTT. This encodes CASSSLAADTQYF.

This clone has a single count. The chain carries TRBV5-1 and TRBJ1-6, with D possibly TRBD1 on 5 matching bases. CDR1 and CDR2 (germline): SGHRS, YFSETQ. This CDR3 spans 15 amino acids. V was shortened by 0 bases and J by 7 bases, with 11 bases between the two germline ends. CDR3 protein: CASSLDPGTNSPLHF. The CDR3 nucleotides read TGCGCCAGCAGCTTGGATCCGGGGACCAATTCACCCCTCCACTTT. The full variable domain, its missing parts supplied by reference TRBV5-1 and TRBJ1-6, is KAGVTQTPRYLIKTRGQQVTLSCSPISGHRSVSWYQQTPGQGLQFLFEYFSETQRNKGNFPGRFSGRQFSNSRSEMNVSTLELGDSALYLCASSLDPGTNSPLHFGNGTRLTVT.

This clone occurred a few times. Other DNA variants within this sample encode the same CDR3. The chain uses TRBV28 and TRBJ2-4; tentative D call: TRBD2 (6 bases). Trimming stripped 3 bases from V and 1 base from J, with 7 bases between. Germline lookup yields CDR1 MDHEN and CDR2 SYDVKM. CDR3 length: 14 residues. CDR3 region: CASSLGGAKNIQYF. Here the CDR3 DNA reads TGTGCCAGCAGTTTGGGGGGTGCCAAAAACATTCAGTACTTC.

The rearrangement uses TRBV10-3 and TRBJ1-2; D is uncertain. This CDR3 spans 12 amino acids. Deletions cut 3 bases from V and 6 bases from J, with 8 bases between. Looked up from germline, CDR1 is ENHRY and CDR2 is SYGVKD. The CDR3 loop is CAISEGGNGYTF. In DNA, the CDR3 is TGTGCCATCAGTGAAGGAGGGAATGGCTACACCTTC.

The chain is built from TRBV10-1 and TRBJ2-5; 7 bases agree with TRBD1. Germline CDR1 and CDR2: WNHNN and SYGVQD (reference sequence). This CDR3 spans 13 amino acids. V was clipped by 4 bases and J by 5 bases; unmatched bases: 4. This chain's CDR3 is CASSGDRGETQYF. For the CDR3, the DNA is TGCGCCAGCAGTGGGGACAGAGGGGAGACCCAGTACTTC.

Points on this clone: Distinct nucleotide sequences in the sample also encode this CDR3. The DNA of the CDR3 is TGTGCCAGCAGCGTAGCTCAGGGGAAAGAGACCCAGTACTTC. Protein product: CASSVAQGKETQYF. The rearrangement uses TRBV9 and TRBJ2-5; maybe TRBD1 (6 bases). V lost 0 bases and J 3 bases, leaving 9 bases between the germline ends. The CDR3 has 14 residues. CDR1 is SGDLS, CDR2 YYNGEE, per germline.

V gene TRBV11-2 combines with J gene TRBJ2-5; D is uncertain. Germline V gives CDR1 SGHAT, CDR2 FQNNGV. This CDR3 comprises 13 residues. Deletions cut 5 bases from V and 5 bases from J, with 12 bases between. For the CDR3, the DNA is TGTGCCAGCAGCCCCTGGATGGAGGAGACCCAGTACTTC. Its protein is CASSPWMEETQYF.

The gene calls are TRBV2 and TRBJ2-7; perhaps TRBD1 as D (5 bases). The CDR3 spans 12 residues. Germline V CDR1 and CDR2: SNHLY, FYNNEI. V was clipped by 5 bases and J by 3 bases, with 8 bases between them. The CDR3 DNA is TGTGCCAGCAGTCCACAGGACTACGAGCAGTACTTC. As protein: CASSPQDYEQYF.